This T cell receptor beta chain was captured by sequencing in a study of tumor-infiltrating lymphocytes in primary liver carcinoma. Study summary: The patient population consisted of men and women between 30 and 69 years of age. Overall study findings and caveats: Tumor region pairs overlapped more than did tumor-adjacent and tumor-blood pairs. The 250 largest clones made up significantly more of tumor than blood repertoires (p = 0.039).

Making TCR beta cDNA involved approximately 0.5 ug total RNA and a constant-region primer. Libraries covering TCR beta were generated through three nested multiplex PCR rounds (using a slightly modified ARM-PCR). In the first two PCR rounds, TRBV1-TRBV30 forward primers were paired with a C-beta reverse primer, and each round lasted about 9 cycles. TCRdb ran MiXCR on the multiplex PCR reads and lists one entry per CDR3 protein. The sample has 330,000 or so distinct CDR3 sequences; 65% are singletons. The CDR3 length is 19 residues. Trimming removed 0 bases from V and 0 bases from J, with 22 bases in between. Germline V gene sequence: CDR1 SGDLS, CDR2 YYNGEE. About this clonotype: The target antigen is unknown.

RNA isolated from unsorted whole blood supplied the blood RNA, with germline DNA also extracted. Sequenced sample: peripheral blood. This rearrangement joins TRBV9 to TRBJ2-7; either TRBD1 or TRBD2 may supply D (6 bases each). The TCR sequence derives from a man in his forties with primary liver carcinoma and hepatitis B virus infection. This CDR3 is CASSVAAGLGAGDSYEQYF. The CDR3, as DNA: TGTGCCAGCAGCGTAGCTGCGGGACTGGGGGCCGGGGACTCCTACGAGCAGTACTTC.